The rows below give T cell receptor beta chains drawn from one sample of a study of post-analysis software for immune sequencing data. TCRdb reanalysed the PCR reads using MiXCR and keeps one entry per CDR3 protein. The sample records hundreds of thousands of distinct CDR3 sequences, about 50% being singletons. The sequenced sample was blood. The receptors derive from a girl aged 5-17 years with multiple sclerosis. Each CDR3 is given without its conserved first and last residue.

CDR3 protein: ASTRTGRDVYGYT
J gene: TRBJ1-2
V gene: TRBV7-9
CDR3 length: 13

CDR3 protein: ASRPQGVNYGYT
J gene: TRBJ1-2
V gene: TRBV6-6
CDR3 length: 12

CDR3 protein: ASSYSGTLSTYEQY
J gene: TRBJ2-7
V gene: TRBV27
CDR3 length: 14

CDR3 protein: ASSQEPGTSGGLDTQY
J gene: TRBJ2-3
V gene: TRBV4-2
CDR3 length: 16

CDR3 protein: ASSPSQRSYGYT
J gene: TRBJ1-2
V gene: TRBV7-3
CDR3 length: 12

CDR3 protein: SVGPLLGVGQY
J gene: TRBJ2-7
V gene: TRBV29-1
CDR3 length: 11

CDR3 protein: ASSPDRGGWEQY
J gene: TRBJ2-7
V gene: TRBV7-2
CDR3 length: 12

CDR3 protein: ASSGGRREAIKSFDTQY
J gene: TRBJ2-3
V gene: TRBV2
CDR3 length: 17

CDR3 protein: ASSYGRTDEQY
J gene: -
V gene: TRBV6-2/TRBV6-3
CDR3 length: 11

CDR3 protein: ASSPGLAGGPLTDTQY
J gene: TRBJ2-3
V gene: TRBV7-6
CDR3 length: 16

CDR3 protein: AISEVGGLLSYEQY
J gene: TRBJ2-7
V gene: TRBV10-3
CDR3 length: 14

CDR3 protein: SARVVGGTPYEQY
J gene: TRBJ2-7
V gene: TRBV20-1
CDR3 length: 13

CDR3 protein: ASSPSGTAVGQY
J gene: TRBJ2-5
V gene: TRBV4-1
CDR3 length: 12

CDR3 protein: ASSVPYGLAHPGGNEQF
J gene: TRBJ2-1
V gene: TRBV9
CDR3 length: 17

CDR3 protein: ASSLAGAFEQY
J gene: TRBJ2-7
V gene: TRBV7-8
CDR3 length: 11

CDR3 protein: ASSPRTGWWNEQY
J gene: TRBJ2-7
V gene: TRBV3-1
CDR3 length: 13

CDR3 protein: ASSFGQAEGY
J gene: TRBJ2-7
V gene: TRBV28
CDR3 length: 10

CDR3 protein: ASSWGQGEAGTQY
J gene: TRBJ2-3
V gene: TRBV7-3
CDR3 length: 13

CDR3 protein: ASSTTTGAWWETQY
J gene: TRBJ2-5
V gene: TRBV28
CDR3 length: 14

CDR3 protein: ANGQRWDTQY
J gene: TRBJ2-3
V gene: TRBV2
CDR3 length: 10

CDR3 protein: ASSPPNRGYEQY
J gene: -
V gene: TRBV11-2
CDR3 length: 12

CDR3 protein: ASSVDRAEETQY
J gene: TRBJ2-5
V gene: TRBV5-1
CDR3 length: 12

CDR3 protein: ASSQRTGTGSAYEQY
J gene: TRBJ2-7
V gene: TRBV3-1
CDR3 length: 15

CDR3 protein: VSSSRTGNYNEQF
J gene: TRBJ2-1
V gene: TRBV12-3/TRBV12-4
CDR3 length: 13

CDR3 protein: SARPGQGDYEQY
J gene: TRBJ2-7
V gene: TRBV20-1
CDR3 length: 12

CDR3 protein: SASGAAGVSGNTIY
J gene: TRBJ1-3
V gene: TRBV20-1
CDR3 length: 14

CDR3 protein: SARDPTTAGEQY
J gene: TRBJ2-7
V gene: TRBV20-1
CDR3 length: 12

CDR3 protein: ASSMAGQGRTDTQY
J gene: TRBJ2-3
V gene: TRBV5-1
CDR3 length: 14

CDR3 protein: ASSYSTGPSNYGYT
J gene: TRBJ1-2
V gene: TRBV6-5
CDR3 length: 14

CDR3 protein: ASSARDGSPLH
J gene: TRBJ1-6
V gene: TRBV10-2
CDR3 length: 11

CDR3 protein: ASSEPGGGDIQY
J gene: TRBJ2-4
V gene: TRBV10-2
CDR3 length: 12

CDR3 protein: SVELTGTGGSYEQY
J gene: TRBJ2-7
V gene: TRBV29-1
CDR3 length: 14

CDR3 protein: ASSYSLAGGLEETQY
J gene: -
V gene: TRBV6-5
CDR3 length: 15

CDR3 protein: ASSPTGPRYNEQF
J gene: TRBJ2-1
V gene: TRBV12-3/TRBV12-4
CDR3 length: 13

CDR3 protein: ASSVWDPEAYEQY
J gene: TRBJ2-7
V gene: TRBV5-1
CDR3 length: 13

CDR3 protein: ASSLYSFWGYSSYEQY
J gene: TRBJ2-7
V gene: TRBV11-2
CDR3 length: 16

CDR3 protein: ASSYPTTREF
J gene: TRBJ2-1
V gene: TRBV6-2/TRBV6-3
CDR3 length: 10

CDR3 protein: SVEAQANYGYT
J gene: TRBJ1-2
V gene: TRBV29-1
CDR3 length: 11

CDR3 protein: SASAREGWGNIQY
J gene: TRBJ2-4
V gene: TRBV20-1
CDR3 length: 13

CDR3 protein: SARDVTGGYEQY
J gene: TRBJ2-7
V gene: TRBV20-1
CDR3 length: 12

CDR3 protein: ATAQTGDEQF
J gene: TRBJ2-1
V gene: TRBV10-3
CDR3 length: 10

CDR3 protein: ASSPKTGTEAF
J gene: TRBJ1-1
V gene: TRBV7-6
CDR3 length: 11

CDR3 protein: SILQGLNEKLF
J gene: TRBJ1-4
V gene: TRBV29-1
CDR3 length: 11

CDR3 protein: ASSLDRTADTQY
J gene: TRBJ2-3
V gene: TRBV5-1
CDR3 length: 12

CDR3 protein: ASSFGTAKGGPSYEQY
J gene: TRBJ2-7
V gene: TRBV5-1
CDR3 length: 16

CDR3 protein: ASSLAVEDRAYEQY
J gene: TRBJ2-7
V gene: TRBV5-1
CDR3 length: 14

CDR3 protein: ASSLGPGGGSNQPQH
J gene: TRBJ1-5
V gene: TRBV5-1
CDR3 length: 15

CDR3 protein: ASSPPGRNSGANVLT
J gene: TRBJ2-6
V gene: TRBV18
CDR3 length: 15

CDR3 protein: ASSLWGGAEQY
J gene: -
V gene: TRBV12-3/TRBV12-4
CDR3 length: 11